This T cell receptor (beta chain) derives from a study of regulatory T cells in long-lasting Graves disease. CDR3-region Arm-PCR and iRepertoire HTBI primers produced the TCR beta libraries. TCRdb redid the calling of the multiplex PCR reads with MiXCR, one entry per CDR3 protein. Of about 460,000 distinct CDR3 sequences in the sample, around 15% were seen once. Germline V gene sequence: CDR1 SGHAT, CDR2 FQNNGV. The ends were cut back, 4 bases at V and 0 bases at J, with 10 bases in the middle. The CDR3 spans 16 residues. A few counts support this clonotype. Documented time point: newly diagnosed GD, antithyroid drugs for less than 3 months. Isolated PBMC RNA provided the starting material for the TCR library. The same sample was also studied in work on T cells in Graves' hyperthyroidism and ophthalmopathy.

This chain uses TRBV11-2 with TRBJ2-6, with a tentative D call TRBD1 (5 bases). The sequence came from a woman between 50 and 59 years old with Graves disease. The sample was peripheral blood mononuclear cells (PBMCs), taken at new diagnosis, from a patient treated with antithyroid drugs. This chain's CDR3 is CASSSDRHSGANVLTF. The CDR3, as DNA: TGTGCCAGCAGCTCAGACAGACACTCTGGGGCCAACGTCCTGACTTTC.